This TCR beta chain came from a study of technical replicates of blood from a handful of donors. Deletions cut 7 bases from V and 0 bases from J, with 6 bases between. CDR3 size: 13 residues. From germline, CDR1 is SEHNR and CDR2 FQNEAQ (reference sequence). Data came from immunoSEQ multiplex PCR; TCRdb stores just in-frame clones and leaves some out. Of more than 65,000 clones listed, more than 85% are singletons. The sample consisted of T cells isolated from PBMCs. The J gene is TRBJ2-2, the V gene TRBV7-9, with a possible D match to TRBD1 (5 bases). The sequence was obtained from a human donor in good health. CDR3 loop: CASTGTNTGELFF. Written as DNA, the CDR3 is TGTGCCAGCACAGGGACGAACACCGGGGAGCTGTTTTTT.